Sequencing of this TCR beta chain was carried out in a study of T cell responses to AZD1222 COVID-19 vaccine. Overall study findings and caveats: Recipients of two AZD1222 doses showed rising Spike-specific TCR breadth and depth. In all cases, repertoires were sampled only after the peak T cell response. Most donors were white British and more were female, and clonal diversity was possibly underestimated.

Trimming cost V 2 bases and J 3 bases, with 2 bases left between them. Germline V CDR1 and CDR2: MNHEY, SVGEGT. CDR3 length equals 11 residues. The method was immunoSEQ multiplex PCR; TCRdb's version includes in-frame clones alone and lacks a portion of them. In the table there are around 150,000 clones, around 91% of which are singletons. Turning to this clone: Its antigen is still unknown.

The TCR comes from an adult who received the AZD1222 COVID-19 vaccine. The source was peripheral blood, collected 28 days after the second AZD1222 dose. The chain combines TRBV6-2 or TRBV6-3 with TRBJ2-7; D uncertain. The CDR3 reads CASSYVYEQYF. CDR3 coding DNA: TGTGCCAGCAGTTACGTCTACGAGCAGTACTTC.